This is a list of T cell receptor beta chains from one sample in a study of blood T cell repertoires in COVID-19. The protocol was immunoSEQ multiplex PCR, while the TCRdb copy is restricted to in-frame clones and leaves out a portion. This sample has roughly 150,000 clones, with roughly four fifths found just once. Sequencing used peripheral blood. These TCRs come from a human donor with acute or convalescent COVID-19. The donor label of this sample is uncertain. CDR3s leave out the opening cysteine and the closing phenylalanine or tryptophan. Where a row states a size, it is once, few, many or the class of an expanded clone; other rows omit it.

len	abundance	v_gene	j_gene	CDR3aa
13	NA	TRBV3-1/TRBV3-2	TRBJ1-1	ASSQGTGGATEAF
12	NA	TRBV19	TRBJ2-3	ASSITGGADTQY
12	once	TRBV10-3	TRBJ1-3	AIRESGAGNTIY
12	NA	TRBV7-2	TRBJ2-1	ASSLGYKADEQF
12	NA	TRBV2	TRBJ1-6	ASADRGRNSPLH
12	NA	TRBV5-1	TRBJ1-4	ASSSQGAAEKLF
12	NA	TRBV9	TRBJ1-2	ASSFDSQPYGYT
13	NA	TRBV5-1	TRBJ1-1	ASSLAGNLNTEAF
13	NA	TRBV6-5	TRBJ1-2	ASSPRIDSSYGYT
12	NA	TRBV7-2	TRBJ1-1	ASSWPGASTEAF
11	NA	TRBV30	TRBJ2-5	AWSVNSKETQY
15	NA	TRBV14	TRBJ1-2	ASSRMQGARGTYGYT
12	NA	TRBV19	TRBJ1-3	ASSGEYSGNTIY
14	NA	TRBV15	TRBJ1-1	ATSRTRTGGNTEAF
11	NA	TRBV5-4	TRBJ1-2	ASSSGLSAGYT
13	once	TRBV4-2	TRBJ1-2	ASSQDFRQGGGYT
12	NA	TRBV15	TRBJ2-7	ATSRGAGGYEQY
12	NA	TRBV25-1	TRBJ2-5	ASSRYGGGETQY
10	NA	TRBV27	TRBJ2-5	ASRRLAGPQY
13	NA	TRBV30	TRBJ2-1	AWIKGLAGYNEQF
13	NA	TRBV5-1	TRBJ1-2	ASSYRQGANYGYT
13	NA	TRBV7-9	TRBJ1-4	ASSSRDRLEEKLF
11	NA	TRBV7-3	TRBJ2-1	ASSLNRYNEQF